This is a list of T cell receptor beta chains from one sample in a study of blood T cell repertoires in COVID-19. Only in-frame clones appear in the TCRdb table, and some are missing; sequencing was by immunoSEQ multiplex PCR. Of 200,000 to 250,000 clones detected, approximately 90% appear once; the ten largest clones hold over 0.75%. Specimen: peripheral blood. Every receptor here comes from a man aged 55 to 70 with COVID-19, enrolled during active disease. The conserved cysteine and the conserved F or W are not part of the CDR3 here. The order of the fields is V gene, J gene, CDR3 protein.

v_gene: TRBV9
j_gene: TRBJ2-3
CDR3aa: ASSLGTSGRDTQY

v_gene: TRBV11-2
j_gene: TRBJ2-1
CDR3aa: ASSFAGTSDPYNEQF

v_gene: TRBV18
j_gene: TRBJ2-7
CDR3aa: ASSEQASSYEQY

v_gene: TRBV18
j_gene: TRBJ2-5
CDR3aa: ASSRDYQETQY

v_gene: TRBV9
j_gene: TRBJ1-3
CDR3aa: ASSVAHSGGNTIY

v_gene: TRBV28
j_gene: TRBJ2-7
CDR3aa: ASTNRYEQY

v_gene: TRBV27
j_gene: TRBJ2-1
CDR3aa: ASSLYPGNNEQF

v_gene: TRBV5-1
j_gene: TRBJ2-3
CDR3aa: ASSLELAGEATDTQY

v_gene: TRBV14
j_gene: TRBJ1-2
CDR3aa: ASSQGGVGSDYGYT

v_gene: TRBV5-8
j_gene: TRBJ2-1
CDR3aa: ASSFRNEQF

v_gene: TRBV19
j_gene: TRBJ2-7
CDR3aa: ASSIRTGWGSYEQY

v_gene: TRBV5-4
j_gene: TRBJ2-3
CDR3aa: ASSLDGAGGPDTQY

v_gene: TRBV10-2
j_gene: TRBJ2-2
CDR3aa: ATLVDRARVAGTGELF

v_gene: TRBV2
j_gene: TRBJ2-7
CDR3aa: ASSPGQGSSYEQY

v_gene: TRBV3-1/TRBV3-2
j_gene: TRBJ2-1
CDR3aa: ASSLWTSGTGNEQF

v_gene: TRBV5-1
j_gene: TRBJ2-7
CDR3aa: ASSLDSFSYEQY

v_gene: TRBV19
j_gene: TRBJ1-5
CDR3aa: ATIPGGVSNQPQH

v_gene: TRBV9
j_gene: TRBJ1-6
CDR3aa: ASNFEGGNSPLH

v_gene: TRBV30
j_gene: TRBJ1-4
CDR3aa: AWSAGSVTLEKLF

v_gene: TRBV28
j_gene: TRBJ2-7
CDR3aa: ASMHGGSYEQY

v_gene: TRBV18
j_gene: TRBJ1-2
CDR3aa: ASSPGEAYYGYT

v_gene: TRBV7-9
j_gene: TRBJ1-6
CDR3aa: ASSLVAAGGSPLH

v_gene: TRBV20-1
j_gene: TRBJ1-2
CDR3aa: SASPVYGYT

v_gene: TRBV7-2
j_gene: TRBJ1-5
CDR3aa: ASSRQGTAGSNQPQH